The sequence of this T cell receptor beta chain was determined in a study of OX40 agonist ivuxolimab in advanced cancers. Study summary: Patients received intravenous ivuxolimab every 2 weeks at 0.01 to 10 mg/kg. Head and neck, renal cell, melanoma or hepatocellular carcinoma were the cancers that dose-escalation patients had.

Study-wide results and limits: In the 0.1 to 3.0 mg/kg range, CD4+ and CD8+ blood T cells had expanded clonally by week 6.

In its sample, this clone was seen a few times. Its antigen remains unidentified. The ends were cut back, 6 bases at V and 6 bases at J, with 14 bases in the middle. CDR3 length equals 13 residues. Looked up from germline, CDR1 is SNHLY and CDR2 is FYNNEI. Assay: immunoSEQ multiplex PCR; the TCRdb copy retains only in-frame clones and omits some. The top ten clones hold 1.5% to 2% of a sample with about 46,000 clones, about four fifths of them seen once. At baseline, cycle 4 day 1, and cycle 7 day 1, blood was sampled. The sequence was collected from an adult with an advanced solid tumor such as melanoma, head and neck, liver or kidney cancer. The chain is built from TRBV2 and TRBJ1-1; D is uncertain. The sample consisted of CD4+ or CD8+ T cells sorted from blood, taken in a trial of the OX40 agonist ivuxolimab. As DNA, the CDR3 is TGTGCCAGCAGATCTCAACCTTCCGCTGAAGCTTTCTTT. Amino acids: CASRSQPSAEAFF.